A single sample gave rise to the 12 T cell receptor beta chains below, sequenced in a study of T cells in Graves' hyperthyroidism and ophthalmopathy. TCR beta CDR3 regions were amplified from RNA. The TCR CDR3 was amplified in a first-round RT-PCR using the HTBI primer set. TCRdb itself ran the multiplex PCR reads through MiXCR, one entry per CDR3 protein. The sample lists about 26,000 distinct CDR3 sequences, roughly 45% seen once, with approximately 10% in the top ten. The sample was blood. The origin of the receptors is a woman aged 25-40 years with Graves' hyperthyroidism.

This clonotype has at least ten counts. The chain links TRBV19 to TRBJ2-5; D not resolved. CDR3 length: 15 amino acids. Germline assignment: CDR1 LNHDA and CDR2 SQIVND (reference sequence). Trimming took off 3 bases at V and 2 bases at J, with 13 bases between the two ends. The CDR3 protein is CASSIDFQVQETQYF. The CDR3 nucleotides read TGTGCCAGTAGTATCGATTTTCAGGTTCAAGAGACCCAGTACTTC.

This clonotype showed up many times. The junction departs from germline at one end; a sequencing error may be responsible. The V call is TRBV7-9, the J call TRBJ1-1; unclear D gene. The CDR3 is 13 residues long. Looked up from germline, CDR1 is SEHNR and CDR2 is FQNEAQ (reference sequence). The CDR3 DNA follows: TGTGCCAGCAGCTTAACAACAGATCGGGCTACTCTCTTT. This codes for CASSLTTDRATLF.

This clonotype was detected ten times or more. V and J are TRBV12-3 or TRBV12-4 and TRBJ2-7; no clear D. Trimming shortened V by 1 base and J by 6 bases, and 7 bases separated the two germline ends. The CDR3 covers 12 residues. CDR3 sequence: CASSLVPSEQYF. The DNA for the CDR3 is TGTGCCAGCAGTTTAGTACCCTCCGAGCAGTACTTC.

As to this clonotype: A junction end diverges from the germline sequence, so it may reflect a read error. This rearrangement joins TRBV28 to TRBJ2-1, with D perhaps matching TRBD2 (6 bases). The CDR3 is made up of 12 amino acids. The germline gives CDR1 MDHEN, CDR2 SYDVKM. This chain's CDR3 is CANSLDSGQRFF. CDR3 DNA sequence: TGTGCCAACAGTTTAGACAGCGGGCAACGATTCTTC.

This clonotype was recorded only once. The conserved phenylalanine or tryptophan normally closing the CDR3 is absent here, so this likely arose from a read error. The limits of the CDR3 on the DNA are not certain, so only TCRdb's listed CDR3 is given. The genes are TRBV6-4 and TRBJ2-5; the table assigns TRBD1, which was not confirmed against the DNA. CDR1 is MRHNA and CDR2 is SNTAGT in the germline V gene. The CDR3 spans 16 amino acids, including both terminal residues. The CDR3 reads CASSDRIGSYGYTFGS.

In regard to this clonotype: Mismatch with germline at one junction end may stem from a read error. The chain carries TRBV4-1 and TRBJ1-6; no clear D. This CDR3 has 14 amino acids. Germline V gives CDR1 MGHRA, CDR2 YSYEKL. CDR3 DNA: TGCGCCAGCAGTCAAGCGACTTTAGATTCACACCTCCACTTT. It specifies CASSQATLDSHLHF.

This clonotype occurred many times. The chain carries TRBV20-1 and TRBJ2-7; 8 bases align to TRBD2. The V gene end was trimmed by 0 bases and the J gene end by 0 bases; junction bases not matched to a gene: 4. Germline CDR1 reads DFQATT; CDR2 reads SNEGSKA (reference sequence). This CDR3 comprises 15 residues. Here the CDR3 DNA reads TGCAGTGCTAGAGATCCCAGCGGGAGCTCCTACGAGCAGTACTTC. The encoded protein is CSARDPSGSSYEQYF.

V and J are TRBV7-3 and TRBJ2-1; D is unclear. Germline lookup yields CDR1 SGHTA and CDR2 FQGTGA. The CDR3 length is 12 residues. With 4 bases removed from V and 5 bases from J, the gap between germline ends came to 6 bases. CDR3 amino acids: CASSSAHNEQFF. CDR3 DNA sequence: TGTGCCAGCAGCTCTGCGCACAATGAGCAGTTCTTC.

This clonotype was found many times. CDR3 protein: CASSPRSAGSSYEQYF. CDR3 DNA: TGCGCCAGCAGTCCCCGGTCGGCGGGATCGTCCTACGAGCAGTACTTC. The chain has TRBV5-1 and TRBJ2-7; TRBD2 is a possible D gene (6 bases). Germline V gene sequence: CDR1 SGHRS, CDR2 YFSETQ. The CDR3 sequence is 16 residues long. Trimming took 5 bases from V and 1 from J, leaving 19 bases between them.

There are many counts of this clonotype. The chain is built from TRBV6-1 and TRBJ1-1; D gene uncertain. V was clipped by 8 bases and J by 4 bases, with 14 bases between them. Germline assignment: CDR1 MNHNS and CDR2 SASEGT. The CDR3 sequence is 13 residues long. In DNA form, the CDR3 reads TGTGCCAGCTCGAGGACGGTCCGCACTGAAGCTTTCTTT. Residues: CASSRTVRTEAFF.

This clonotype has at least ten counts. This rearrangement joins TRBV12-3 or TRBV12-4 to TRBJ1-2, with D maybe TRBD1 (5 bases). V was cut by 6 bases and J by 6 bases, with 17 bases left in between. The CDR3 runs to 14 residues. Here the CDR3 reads CASRDSKDTHGYTF. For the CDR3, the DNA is TGTGCCAGCAGAGACTCGAAGGACACCCATGGCTACACCTTC.

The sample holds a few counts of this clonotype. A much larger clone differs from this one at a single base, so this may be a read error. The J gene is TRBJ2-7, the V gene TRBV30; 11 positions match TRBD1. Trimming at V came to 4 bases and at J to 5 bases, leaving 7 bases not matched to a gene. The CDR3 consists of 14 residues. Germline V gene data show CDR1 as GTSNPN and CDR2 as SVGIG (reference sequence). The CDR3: CAWKGQGALNEQYF. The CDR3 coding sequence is TGTGCCTGGAAAGGACAGGGGGCGCTCAACGAGCAGTACTTC. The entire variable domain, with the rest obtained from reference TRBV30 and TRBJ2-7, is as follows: SQTIHQWPATLVQPVGSPLSLECTVEGTSNPNLYWYRQAAGRGLQLLFYSVGIGQISSEVPQNLSASRPQDRQFILSSKKLLLSDSGFYLCAWKGQGALNEQYFGPGTRLTVT.